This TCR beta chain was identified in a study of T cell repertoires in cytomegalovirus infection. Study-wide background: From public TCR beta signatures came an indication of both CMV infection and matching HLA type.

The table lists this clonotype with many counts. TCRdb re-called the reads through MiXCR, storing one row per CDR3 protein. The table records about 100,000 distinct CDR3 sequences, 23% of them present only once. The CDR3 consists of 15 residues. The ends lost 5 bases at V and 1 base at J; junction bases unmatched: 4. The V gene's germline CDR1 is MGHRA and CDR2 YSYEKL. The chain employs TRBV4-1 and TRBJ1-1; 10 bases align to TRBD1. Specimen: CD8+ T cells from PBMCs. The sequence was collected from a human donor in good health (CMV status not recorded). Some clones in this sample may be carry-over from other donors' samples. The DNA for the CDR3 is TGCGCCAGCAGCGGGACAGGGGTTGAGAACACTGAAGCTTTCTTT. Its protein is CASSGTGVENTEAFF.